A single sample is the source of the 6 T cell receptor beta chains below, sequenced in a study of T cell responses to AZD1222 COVID-19 vaccine. Sequenced by immunoSEQ multiplex PCR; TCRdb stores in-frame clones only, minus some. The table lists 86,000 or so clones, 88% of them singletons. The input for sequencing was peripheral blood, taken 28 days after the second AZD1222 dose. The receptors were sampled from an adult who received the AZD1222 COVID-19 vaccine.

The V gene is TRBV28, the J gene TRBJ1-6; no clear D gene. V was trimmed by 5 bases and J by 7 bases, leaving 15 bases between them. CDR3 size: 15 residues. Germline CDR1 MDHEN, CDR2 SYDVKM. The CDR3 region is CASSPPYTANSPLHF. CDR3 bases: TGTGCCAGCAGTCCGCCCTACACGGCAAATTCACCCCTCCACTTT.

V and J are TRBV28 and TRBJ2-7, with 8 positions matching TRBD2. CDR3 length equals 17 residues. J was trimmed by 2 bases and V by 5 bases; bases with no gene match: 14. Germline values: CDR1 MDHEN, CDR2 SYDVKM. The CDR3 DNA reads TGTGCCAGCAGTATGCCCTTTACTAGCGGAACGACCTACGAGCAGTACTTC. Its translation: CASSMPFTSGTTYEQYF.

This chain uses TRBV18 with TRBJ2-1; D not resolved. This CDR3 contains 11 residues. V lost 5 bases, J lost 10 bases, and 9 bases lay in between. Per the germline V gene, CDR1 is KGHSH and CDR2 is LQKENI. The CDR3 DNA sequence: TGTGCCAGCTCAAGCCAAAGCGAGCAGTTCTTC. As protein: CASSSQSEQFF.

The V and J genes are TRBV3-1 (or the pseudogene TRBV3-2) and TRBJ2-1; 12 nucleotides match TRBD2. Germline lookup yields CDR1 LGHDT and CDR2 YNNKEL (reference sequence). V was pared by 5 bases and J by 8 bases, with 7 bases of the junction left unmatched. This CDR3 region has 15 residues. The CDR3 is CASSELAGGDDEQFF. In DNA form, the CDR3 reads TGTGCCAGCAGCGAACTAGCGGGAGGTGACGATGAGCAGTTCTTC.

The chain recombines TRBV29-1 with TRBJ1-5; 9 bases fit TRBD1. V shed 4 bases, J shed 5 bases, and the junction held 0 bases outside the gene matches. The CDR3 is 12 residues long. Germline CDR1 reads SQVTM; CDR2 reads ANQGSEA. The CDR3 loop reads CSVGTGDQPQHF. The CDR3 nucleotides are TGCAGCGTTGGGACAGGGGATCAGCCCCAGCATTTT.

J is TRBJ2-5 and V is TRBV10-1; the match to TRBD2 covers 11 bases. CDR1 WNHNN and CDR2 SYGVQD come from the germline V gene (reference sequence). The CDR3 sequence is 17 residues long. Unmatched junction bases numbered 9, after V lost 5 bases and J lost 1 base. DNA for the CDR3: TGCGCCAGCAGTCCGGGACTAGCGGAGTATACCCAAGAGACCCAGTACTTC. This codes for CASSPGLAEYTQETQYF.